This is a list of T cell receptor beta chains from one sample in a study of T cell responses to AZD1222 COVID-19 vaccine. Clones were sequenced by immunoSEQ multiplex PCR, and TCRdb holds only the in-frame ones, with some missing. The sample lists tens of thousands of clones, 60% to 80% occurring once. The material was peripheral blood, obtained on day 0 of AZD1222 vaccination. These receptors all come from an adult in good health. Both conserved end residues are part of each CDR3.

CSVAGGLAGAEQFF	TRBJ2-1	TRBV29-1
CASSIRQGAEQYF	TRBJ2-7	TRBV6-5
CASSQDVPPRGRIYGYTF	TRBJ1-2	TRBV4-1
CASSEGWVGTGELFF	TRBJ2-2	TRBV10-1
CASSPGTYTDTQYF	TRBJ2-3	TRBV7-6
CASSPSGLTNQPQHF	TRBJ1-5	TRBV28
CASSIDQGAYEQYF	TRBJ2-7	TRBV13
CASRRRVRKFF	TRBJ2-1	TRBV6-7
CASSTLGRGTGELFF	TRBJ2-2	TRBV5-1
CAISDGLAGTGELFF	TRBJ2-2	TRBV10-3
CATSDRGQGPFTDTQYF	TRBJ2-3	TRBV24-1
CAITKGLAEAGELFF	TRBJ2-2	TRBV10-3
CASSGGTRNQPQHF	TRBJ1-5	TRBV2
CASSKNPLGSVWETQYF	TRBJ2-5	TRBV7-6
CASSLFVGDSYEQYF	TRBJ2-7	TRBV7-2
CSVEDGNTIYF	TRBJ1-3	TRBV29-1
CASSYTPFGEKETQYF	TRBJ2-5	TRBV6-8
CASSISAATNEKLFF	TRBJ1-4	TRBV19
CASSANRRERTDTQYF	TRBJ2-3	TRBV6-1
CATSTSNTGELFF	TRBJ2-2	TRBV7-2
CASSSATGSMNTEAFF	TRBJ1-1	TRBV5-1
CASSLADSTDTQYF	TRBJ2-3	TRBV5-1
CASSLGQVYEQYF	TRBJ2-7	TRBV28
CASSGFSRVDEQFF	TRBJ2-1	TRBV2
CAISESFDRAVKGNQPQHF	TRBJ1-5	TRBV10-3
CASSRKHTEAFF	TRBJ1-1	TRBV7-2
CASSQETSGNQETQYF	TRBJ2-5	TRBV4-2
CASSQQLAGGNEQFF	TRBJ2-1	TRBV3-1/TRBV3-2
CATGTSGHEQFF	TRBJ2-1	TRBV6-5
CASSWGQGGHNEQFF	TRBJ2-1	TRBV7-9
CASSYRPSGNTIYF	TRBJ1-3	TRBV5-6
CASSLEAQPQHF	TRBJ1-5	TRBV28
CASSFGSSYNEQFF	TRBJ2-1	TRBV11-2
CASSSGGGGMEKLFF	TRBJ1-4	TRBV28
CASSLARKPEGNEQFF	TRBJ2-1	TRBV5-1
CASTGGVGDTQYF	TRBJ2-3	TRBV2
CASSLGQGLNGYTF	TRBJ1-2	TRBV27
CASSERSGGYNEQFF	TRBJ2-1	TRBV2
CSVVRVQGAGETQYF	TRBJ2-5	TRBV29-1
CASSEILGQPNEKLFF	TRBJ1-4	TRBV6-1
CASSAGFTEAFF	TRBJ1-1	TRBV6-5
CASRPPKTATYGYTF	TRBJ1-2	TRBV28
CAISEGQGEVNEQFF	TRBJ2-1	TRBV10-3
CASSLLGATAAGYTF	TRBJ1-2	TRBV7-8
CASSWGNSAKNIQYF	TRBJ2-4	TRBV7-9
CASSLEGFSNEKLFF	TRBJ1-4	TRBV11-2
CASSLDFQINEAFF	TRBJ1-1	TRBV11-2
CASSEAYNQPQHF	TRBJ1-5	TRBV2
CASSAQGIGELFF	TRBJ2-2	TRBV19
CASSNPVEETQYF	TRBJ2-5	TRBV10-2